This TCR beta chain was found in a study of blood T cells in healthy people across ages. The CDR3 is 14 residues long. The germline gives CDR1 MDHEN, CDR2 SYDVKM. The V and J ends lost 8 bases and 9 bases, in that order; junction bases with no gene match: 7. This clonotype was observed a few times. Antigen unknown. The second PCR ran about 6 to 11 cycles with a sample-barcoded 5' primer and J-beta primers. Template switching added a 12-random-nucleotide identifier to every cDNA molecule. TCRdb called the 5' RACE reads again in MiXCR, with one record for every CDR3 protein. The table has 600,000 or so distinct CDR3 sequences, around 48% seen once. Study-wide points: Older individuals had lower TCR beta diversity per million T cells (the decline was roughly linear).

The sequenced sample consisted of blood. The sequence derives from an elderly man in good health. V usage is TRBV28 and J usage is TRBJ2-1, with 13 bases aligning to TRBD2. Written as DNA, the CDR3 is TGTGCCAGCCTACCGGGACTAGCGGGAACTGAGCAGTTCTTC. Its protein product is CASLPGLAGTEQFF.